Presented here are 14 T cell receptor beta chains from one specimen sequenced in a study of blood T cell repertoires in COVID-19. The table came from immunoSEQ multiplex PCR; TCRdb's copy has only in-frame clones and leaves some out. Among 37,000 or so clones listed, 70% to 90% were seen once. Sequenced sample: peripheral blood. The receptors derive from a man in his sixties with active COVID-19.

The J gene is TRBJ2-3, the V gene TRBV11-3; 15 bases agree with TRBD2. Germline lookup yields CDR1 SGHNT and CDR2 YENEEA. Trimming removed 2 bases from V and 6 bases from J; junction bases left unmatched: 9. This CDR3 comprises 18 residues. For the CDR3, the DNA is TGTGCCAGCAGCTTATCCGGACTAGCGGGAGGGGGACAGGATACGCAGTATTTT. This encodes CASSLSGLAGGGQDTQYF.

The rearrangement joins TRBV9 to TRBJ2-1; TRBD2 might be the D (5 bases). Germline CDR1 and CDR2: SGDLS and YYNGEE. The CDR3 consists of 14 residues. With 4 bases removed from V and 3 bases from J, the gap between germline ends came to 11 bases. The CDR3 bases are TGTGCCAGCAGCATGAGGGTGGGCTACAATGAGCAGTTCTTC. Amino acid sequence: CASSMRVGYNEQFF.

This clone was observed a single time. This chain links TRBV19 with TRBJ1-1; D gene unclear. V was cut by 5 bases and J by 6 bases, with 16 bases left in between. In germline, CDR1 is LNHDA, CDR2 SQIVND (reference sequence). This CDR3 has 14 residues. The CDR3 reads CASSDFRGKAEAFF. CDR3 DNA sequence: TGTGCCAGTAGTGACTTTAGAGGGAAGGCTGAAGCTTTCTTT.

The chain combines TRBV30 with TRBJ2-3, with 9 bases that match TRBD2. The germline gives CDR1 GTSNPN, CDR2 SVGIG (reference sequence). The CDR3 is 14 amino acids. With V trimmed by 4 bases and J by 2 bases, 4 bases remained unmatched. The CDR3 is CAWTASGVTDTQYF. Written as DNA, the CDR3 is TGTGCCTGGACGGCTAGCGGGGTCACAGATACGCAGTATTTT. The full variable domain, with the rest looked up from reference TRBV30 and TRBJ2-3, is SQTIHQWPATLVQPVGSPLSLECTVEGTSNPNLYWYRQAAGRGLQLLFYSVGIGQISSEVPQNLSASRPQDRQFILSSKKLLLSDSGFYLCAWTASGVTDTQYFGPGTRLTVL.

The V gene is TRBV28, the J gene TRBJ2-3, with D maybe TRBD2 (5 bases). Deletions cut 5 bases from V and 1 base from J, with 13 bases between. The CDR3 covers 15 residues. Per germline, CDR1 MDHEN and CDR2 SYDVKM. The CDR3 protein is CASSPRRVGTDTQYF. Written as DNA, the CDR3 is TGTGCCAGCAGTCCGCGGCGGGTAGGCACAGATACGCAGTATTTT. Full variable domain (remainder filled in from reference TRBV28 and TRBJ2-3): DVKVTQSSRYLVKRTGEKVFLECVQDMDHENMFWYRQDPGLGLRLIYFSYDVKMKEKGDIPEGYSVSREKKERFSLILESASTNQTSMYLCASSPRRVGTDTQYFGPGTRLTVL.

The genes are TRBV7-2 and TRBJ1-1; 11 bases are a match to TRBD1. The CDR3 extends over 16 amino acids. In germline, CDR1 is SGHTA, CDR2 FQGNSA. With V trimmed by 2 bases and J by 5 bases, 7 bases remained unmatched. For the CDR3, the DNA is TGTGCCAGCAGCTTATCCGGACAGGGGGCTTGGACTGAAGCTTTCTTT. It yields the protein CASSLSGQGAWTEAFF.

The V gene is TRBV5-6, the J gene TRBJ2-2, with 7 bases that match TRBD2. The length of the CDR3 is 15 residues. The germline gives CDR1 SGHDT, CDR2 YYEEEE. V trimming: 4 bases; J trimming: 3 bases; junction bases outside the gene matches: 6. The DNA of the CDR3 is TGTGCCAGCAGCCTCCCGGGGGGAGACACCGGGGAGCTGTTTTTT. Residues: CASSLPGGDTGELFF.

This chain joins TRBV15 and TRBJ2-7, with a weak D call TRBD1 (6 bases). This CDR3 has 15 residues. Germline CDR1 is LNHNV and CDR2 is YYDKDF (reference sequence). The V gene lost 0 bases and the J gene lost 2 bases, with 11 bases spanning the gap. DNA for the CDR3: TGTGCCACCAGCAGAGAAGCAACAGGGACCTACGAGCAGTACTTC. It specifies CATSREATGTYEQYF.

On this clone: A read error may produce the germline difference seen at one junction end. The chain joins TRBV3-1 (or the pseudogene TRBV3-2) to TRBJ2-7, with TRBD2 matching over 10 bases. The CDR3 is made up of 13 amino acids. Looked up from germline, CDR1 is LGHDT and CDR2 is YNNKEL (reference sequence). Written as DNA, the CDR3 is TGTGCCAGCAGCCAAGTTCCTAGCGGGAGTTTGGACTTC. This sequence encodes CASSQVPSGSLDF.

The chain employs TRBV4-1 and TRBJ1-2; D uncertain. Trimming stripped 0 bases from V and 3 bases from J, with 14 bases between. Germline V gene sequence: CDR1 MGHRA, CDR2 YSYEKL. The CDR3 length is 16 residues. The CDR3 DNA follows: TGCGCCAGCAGCCAAGACGGCTCAAAGGGAGACTATGGCTACACCTTC. Amino acids: CASSQDGSKGDYGYTF.

The rearrangement joins TRBV7-2 to TRBJ2-7; the D gene is possibly TRBD2 (6 bases). The V and J ends lost 1 base and 6 bases respectively, with 19 bases between them. There are 16 residues in the CDR3. Germline CDR1 reads SGHTA; CDR2 reads FQGNSA. The CDR3 loop is CASSLVVGLVGGEQYF. CDR3 DNA sequence: TGTGCCAGCAGCTTAGTTGTTGGGCTTGTGGGGGGCGAGCAGTACTTC.

The chain combines TRBV6-4 with TRBJ2-5, with 8 bases identical to TRBD1. J gave up 7 bases and V 3 bases, and 7 bases lay outside the gene matches. The CDR3 has 14 amino acids. Germline CDR1 reads MRHNA; CDR2 reads SNTAGT. CDR3 in amino acids: CASSEVAGTGTQYF. In DNA, the CDR3 is TGTGCCAGCAGTGAAGTTGCGGGGACAGGGACCCAGTACTTC.

The chain carries TRBV2 and TRBJ2-1; the match to TRBD2 covers 7 bases. J was trimmed by 7 bases and V by 6 bases; bases with no gene match: 12. The CDR3 spans 15 residues. Germline CDR1 and CDR2: SNHLY and FYNNEI. This CDR3 reads CASRVEGGPGNEQFF. DNA of the CDR3: TGTGCCAGCAGGGTCGAGGGAGGGCCGGGGAATGAGCAGTTCTTC.

The genes are TRBV6-2 or TRBV6-3 and TRBJ2-7; possibly TRBD1 for D (6 bases). Looked up from germline, CDR1 is MNHEY and CDR2 is SVGEGT. The CDR3 loop spans 13 amino acids. V gave up 4 bases and J gave up 3 bases, with 10 bases separating them. Here the CDR3 reads CASSSGTHYEQYF. CDR3 DNA sequence: TGTGCCAGCAGTTCCGGGACACACTACGAGCAGTACTTC.